Listed here are 6 T cell receptor beta chains from one sample, sequenced in a study of beta chain features in type 1 diabetes. Expressed TCRB transcripts were sequenced, since all the RNA that had been isolated was reverse transcribed. TCRdb keeps only in-frame clones here, not all; method: immunoSEQ multiplex PCR. The sample consists of about 340,000 clones, 6.5% to 10% of them appearing once. Specimen: central memory CD4+ T cells from blood. These TCRs come from a young woman in good health.

This clone was recorded a few times. This chain links TRBV29-1 with TRBJ2-5, with TRBD1 matching 7 bases. The CDR3 consists of 13 residues. The germline V gene encodes CDR1 SQVTM and CDR2 ANQGSEA. V lost 7 bases and J lost 6; bases outside the gene matches: 11. CDR3 region: CSGKQGIDQTQYF. CDR3 in DNA: TGCAGCGGTAAACAGGGGATAGACCAGACCCAGTACTTC.

This clone showed up just a few times. This rearrangement joins TRBV5-4 to TRBJ2-3, with 12 bases matching TRBD2. The CDR3 is made up of 15 amino acids. With 4 bases clipped from V and 3 bases from J, the junction kept 3 bases outside the gene matches. CDR1 and CDR2 (germline): SGHNT, YYREEE (reference sequence). CDR3 region: CASSQTSGRTDTQYF. Written as DNA, the CDR3 is TGTGCCAGCAGCCAAACTAGCGGGAGGACAGATACGCAGTATTTT.

This clone was seen a few times. The chain couples TRBV29-1 to TRBJ1-3, with a tentative D call TRBD1 (6 bases). Germline V gene sequence: CDR1 SQVTM, CDR2 ANQGSEA. Trimming cost V 1 base and J 4 bases, with 17 bases left between them. The CDR3 has 16 residues. The CDR3 here is CSVEARGGLRGNTIYF. DNA for the CDR3: TGCAGCGTTGAAGCGCGCGGGGGCTTGAGAGGAAACACCATATATTTT.

The rearrangement joins TRBV5-6 to TRBJ2-6; TRBD2 is a possible D gene (5 bases). This CDR3 has 15 amino acids. The germline CDR1 and CDR2 sequences are SGHDT and YYEEEE. V was trimmed by 5 bases and J by 0 bases, leaving 9 bases between them. CDR3 residues: CASSFGVSGANVLTF. CDR3 in DNA: TGTGCCAGCAGTTTCGGGGTCTCTGGGGCCAACGTCCTGACTTTC. The complete variable domain, with remaining parts taken from reference TRBV5-6 and TRBJ2-6, reads DAGVTQSPTHLIKTRGQQVTLRCSPKSGHDTVSWYQQALGQGPQFIFQYYEEEERQRGNFPDRFSGHQFPNYSSELNVNALLLGDSALYLCASSFGVSGANVLTFGAGSRLTVL.

This clone was detected a few times. The chain joins TRBV10-3 to TRBJ1-2; D might be TRBD1 (6 bases). The germline V and J ends were trimmed by 3 bases and 5 bases, with 16 bases remaining between them. From germline, CDR1 is ENHRY and CDR2 SYGVKD. The CDR3 is 15 amino acids. The CDR3 spells CAISDATGWGYGYTF. The CDR3 DNA follows: TGTGCCATCAGTGATGCGACAGGTTGGGGGTATGGCTACACCTTC.

This clone was observed many times. J is TRBJ2-1 and V is TRBV7-3; 8 nucleotides agree with TRBD1. V trimming: 5 bases; J trimming: 5 bases; junction bases outside the gene matches: 8. The CDR3 contains 15 residues. Germline V lookup: CDR1 SGHTA, CDR2 FQGTGA. CDR3 amino acids: CASSTGQGDHNEQFF. CDR3 in DNA: TGTGCCAGCAGCACAGGACAGGGCGATCACAATGAGCAGTTCTTC. Supplemented by reference TRBV7-3 and TRBJ2-1, the full variable domain reads GAGVSQTPSNKVTEKGKYVELRCDPISGHTALYWYRQSLGQGPEFLIYFQGTGAADDSGLPNDRFFAVRPEGSVSTLKIQRTERGDSAVYLCASSTGQGDHNEQFFGPGTRLTVL.